Here is one TCR beta chain with its context. Preparing the TCRbeta library involved the use of unique molecular identifiers. Each CDR3 protein is one row after TCRdb ran MiXCR on the PCR reads. The sample has 380,000 or so distinct CDR3 sequences; 13% are singletons. The data are from a study of T-cell reconstitution after alpha-beta-depleted transplantation in children. The V and J ends lost 4 bases and 6 bases respectively, with 8 bases between them. This CDR3 has 12 residues. Germline CDR1 SGHRS, CDR2 YFSETQ. The chain joins TRBV5-1 to TRBJ2-1; D uncertain. Source: PBMCs, taken from the stem cell graft. The TCR comes from a human donor who donated a stem cell graft to a child with Fanconi anemia. As DNA, the CDR3 is TGCGCCAGCAGCCCCTACGGCAATGAGCAGTTCTTC. Protein product: CASSPYGNEQFF.